This TCR beta chain stems from a study of T cell responses to AZD1222 COVID-19 vaccine. Study-wide points: Repertoires were collected only later (after the peak T cell response had occurred). The reported proportion of spike-specific TCRs targeting unmutated variant regions was nearly half.

The data were produced by immunoSEQ multiplex PCR, yet TCRdb's version contains in-frame clones alone and is incomplete. The sample lists 80,000 to 100,000 clones, approximately 86% seen once, with approximately 5.6% in the top ten. In regard to this clone: Its specificity is not known.

V lost 1 base and J lost 7, with 6 bases in between. The CDR3 runs to 11 residues. In germline, CDR1 is SQVTM, CDR2 ANQGSEA. This chain links TRBV29-1 with TRBJ2-3; unclear D gene. This clonotype originated in an adult who received the AZD1222 COVID-19 vaccine. The specimen comprised peripheral blood, sampled 28 days after the second AZD1222 dose. The CDR3 loop reads CSVEGPNTQYF. DNA for the CDR3: TGCAGCGTTGAAGGGCCGAATACGCAGTATTTT.